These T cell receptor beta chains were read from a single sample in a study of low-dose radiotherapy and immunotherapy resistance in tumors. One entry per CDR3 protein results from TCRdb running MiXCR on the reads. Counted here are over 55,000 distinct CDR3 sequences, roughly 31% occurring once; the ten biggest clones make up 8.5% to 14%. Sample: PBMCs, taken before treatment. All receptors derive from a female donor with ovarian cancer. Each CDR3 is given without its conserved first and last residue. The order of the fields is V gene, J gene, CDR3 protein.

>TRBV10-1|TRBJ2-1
ASSQGGLAGYNEQF
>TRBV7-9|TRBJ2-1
ASSPLTAYNEQF
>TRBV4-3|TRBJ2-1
ASSQGSLAGASHNEQF
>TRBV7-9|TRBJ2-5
ASKNLAGGAETQY
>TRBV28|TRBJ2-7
ASSLPPGQGLLQY
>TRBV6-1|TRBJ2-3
AIKGRPADTQY
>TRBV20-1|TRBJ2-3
SATGTGGIDTQY
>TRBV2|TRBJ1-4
ASSLGGRGGEKLF
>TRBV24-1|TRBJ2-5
AASDPDFQETQY
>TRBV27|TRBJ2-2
ASSTASGSWLGTGELF
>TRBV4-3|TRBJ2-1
ASSHTRELEQF